This TCR beta chain was captured by sequencing in a study of blood T cells in healthy people across ages. General study points: Naive T cell percentage showed a strong correlation with TCR beta diversity. Older age went with lower TCR beta diversity per million T cells, in a roughly linear way.

Together with a sample-barcoded 5' primer, a J-beta primer mix was included in a second PCR lasting roughly 6 to 12 cycles. The authors tagged each cDNA molecule using a template-switch adaptor with 12 random nucleotides. TCRdb reprocessed the 5' RACE reads via MiXCR and lists one record per CDR3 protein. The sample comprises roughly 800,000 distinct CDR3 sequences, 58% of which are singletons, and 22% rests with the top ten. This clonotype occurred a few times. What it binds is unknown. V lost 0 bases and J 2 bases, leaving 14 bases between the germline ends. The CDR3 runs to 16 residues. Germline V gene data show CDR1 as LGHDT and CDR2 as YNNKEL (reference sequence).

This chain connects TRBV3-1 to TRBJ2-7, with D possibly being TRBD2 (7 bases). The receptor's source is a man under 40 in good health. Material: blood. As DNA, the CDR3 is TGTGCCAGCAGCCAAGACGTGCGGGGGCCCCCCTACGAGCAGTACTTC. Its protein is CASSQDVRGPPYEQYF.